These 22 T cell receptor beta chains share one sample of origin, sequenced in a study of T cells in Graves' hyperthyroidism and ophthalmopathy. Regions amplified from RNA transcripts were the TCR beta CDR3 regions. A first-round RT-PCR of the TCR CDR3 used the HTBI primer set. TCRdb itself ran the multiplex PCR reads through MiXCR, one entry per CDR3 protein. The data hold approximately 400,000 distinct CDR3 sequences, with 15% to 19% observed a single time. Sequences were obtained from blood. The receptors were sampled from a woman between 18 and 29 years old with Graves' hyperthyroidism.

This clonotype has ten or more counts. The chain uses TRBV5-1 and TRBJ2-3; D is uncertain. The CDR3 loop spans 12 amino acids. Germline V CDR1 and CDR2: SGHRS, YFSETQ. Trimming cost V 2 bases and J 6 bases, with 7 bases left between them. CDR3 DNA: TGCGCCAGCAGCTTCTCCGGCGATACGCAGTATTTT. Amino acid sequence: CASSFSGDTQYF.

This clonotype came up many times. CDR3 amino acids: CASREGVADTQYF. The CDR3 DNA is TGTGCCAGCCGCGAGGGGGTTGCAGATACGCAGTATTTT. The chain couples TRBV12-3 or TRBV12-4 to TRBJ2-3, with D tentatively TRBD1 (6 bases). The CDR3 covers 13 residues. Trimming shortened V by 8 bases and J by 4 bases, and 13 bases separated the two germline ends.

Points on this clonotype: A much larger clone lies a single base off, so this may be a read error. This rearrangement joins TRBV12-3 or TRBV12-4 to TRBJ1-6; unclear D gene. The CDR3 is 14 amino acids. CDR3 amino acids: CASSLGVGNSLLHF. CDR3 nucleotides: TGTGCCAGCAGTTTAGGAGTCGGCAATTCACTCCTCCACTTT.

The J gene is TRBJ1-4, the V gene TRBV5-8; no clear D. The V and J ends lost 3 bases and 3 bases respectively, with 12 bases between them. The CDR3 contains 15 residues. Germline-derived CDR1 and CDR2 are SGHTS and YDEGEE. The CDR3 protein is CASSSGGGPNEKLFF. As DNA, the CDR3 is TGTGCCAGCAGCTCGGGCGGTGGCCCTAATGAAAAACTGTTTTTT.

This clonotype was observed many times. The J gene is TRBJ2-1, the V gene TRBV28, with 10 bases matching TRBD2. The germline CDR1 and CDR2 sequences are MDHEN and SYDVKM. V lost 4 bases and J lost 7; bases outside the gene matches: 10. This CDR3 is built from 16 residues. CDR3 nucleotide sequence: TGTGCCAGCAGTTCCTGGACTAGCGGTGATATTAATGAGCAGTTCTTC. It translates to CASSSWTSGDINEQFF.

There are many counts of this clonotype. The chain combines TRBV5-5 with TRBJ1-1; no reliable D call. Germline V gene data show CDR1 as SGHKS and CDR2 as YYEKEE (reference sequence). The CDR3 contains 14 residues. The V gene lost 4 bases and the J gene lost 4 bases, with 14 bases spanning the gap. The CDR3: CASSPSIGSTEAFF. CDR3 DNA: TGTGCCAGCAGCCCTTCCATAGGGTCCACTGAAGCTTTCTTT.

This clonotype showed up just once. The genes are TRBV6-5 and TRBJ2-1, with D uncertain. The germline V gene encodes CDR1 MNHEY and CDR2 SVGAGI. The CDR3 contains 13 residues. The ends were cut back, 2 bases at V and 14 bases at J, with 16 bases in the middle. CDR3 loop: CASSYVRLPDKFF. The CDR3 region has the DNA TGTGCCAGCAGTTACGTGCGCCTACCCGATAAGTTCTTC.

Concerning this clonotype itself: This clone may be a read error of a much larger clone one base away. V usage is TRBV27 and J usage is TRBJ2-2; tentative D call: TRBD1 (6 bases). This CDR3 has 19 residues. Germline V gene lookup returns CDR1 MNHEY and CDR2 SMNVEV (reference sequence). The DNA for the CDR3 is TGTGCCAGCAGTCAGAGGTCCGGGACACAGTTCGCGAACACCTGGGAGCTGTTTTTT. This codes for CASSQRSGTQFANTWELFF.

This clonotype has at least ten counts. The chain is built from TRBV27 and TRBJ1-2; D gene uncertain. CDR1 MNHEY and CDR2 SMNVEV come from the germline V gene (reference sequence). The CDR3 is made up of 14 amino acids. Trimming left V 6 bases short and J 3 bases short, with 14 bases between. CDR3 bases: TGTGCCAGCAGGCACTCGGAGTTACACTATGGCTACACCTTC. Its translation is CASRHSELHYGYTF.

This clonotype was recorded once. V is TRBV5-1 and J is TRBJ2-2; D is unresolved. The CDR3 is made up of 15 amino acids. V gave up 1 base and J gave up 4 bases, with 11 bases separating them. Germline-derived CDR1 and CDR2 are SGHRS and YFSETQ. CDR3 in DNA: TGCGCCAGCAGCTTGAATAGTGCCGGCACCGGGGAGCTGTTTTTT. Translation: CASSLNSAGTGELFF.

This clonotype appeared many times. The V call is TRBV6-1, the J call TRBJ2-1; D possibly matches TRBD1 or TRBD2 (5 bases each). Germline V lookup: CDR1 MNHNS, CDR2 SASEGT. Trimming took 5 bases from V and 12 from J, leaving 20 bases between them. The CDR3 has 14 residues. The CDR3 DNA is TGTGCCAGCAGTCCGGGGCGGAACAATGATAGGCAGTTCTTC. It codes for CASSPGRNNDRQFF.

J is TRBJ1-6 and V is TRBV7-2; D not resolved. Germline values: CDR1 SGHTA, CDR2 FQGNSA. V was clipped by 2 bases and J by 14 bases, with 7 bases between them. The CDR3 sequence is 11 residues long. CDR3 loop: CASSLSRALHF. The CDR3 nucleotides are TGTGCCAGCAGCTTAAGCCGGGCCCTCCACTTT. The complete variable domain, with remaining parts taken from reference TRBV7-2 and TRBJ1-6, reads GAGVSQSPSNKVTEKGKDVELRCDPISGHTALYWYRQSLGQGLEFLIYFQGNSAPDKSGLPSDRFSAERTGGSVSTLTIQRTQQEDSAVYLCASSLSRALHFGNGTRLTVT.

This clonotype has a handful of counts. CDR3 amino acids: CASSAGPSNYGYTF. The CDR3 coding sequence is TGTGCCAGTAGTGCCGGACCCTCTAACTATGGCTACACCTTC. The genes are TRBV19 and TRBJ1-2, with D uncertain. Germline V gene data show CDR1 as LNHDA and CDR2 as SQIVND (reference sequence). The CDR3 length is 14 residues. V was trimmed by 5 bases and J by 0 bases, leaving 10 bases between them.

This clonotype occurred many times. The chain carries TRBV20-1 and TRBJ2-7, with D tentatively TRBD1 or TRBD2 (5 bases each). V lost 1 base and J 0 bases, leaving 10 bases between the germline ends. Germline V lookup: CDR1 DFQATT, CDR2 SNEGSKA (reference sequence). The CDR3 consists of 14 residues. This CDR3 is CSARVAGSSYEQYF. The CDR3 DNA follows: TGCAGTGCTAGAGTTGCAGGGAGCTCCTACGAGCAGTACTTC.

With regard to this clonotype: A much larger clone sits a single nucleotide away, making a read error possible. This chain links TRBV27 with TRBJ1-1; no reliable D call. CDR1 and CDR2 from the germline V gene are MNHEY and SMNVEV (reference sequence). This CDR3 has 16 residues. This chain's CDR3 is CASSQIISDGNTETFF. DNA for the CDR3: TGTGCCAGCAGTCAGATTATATCCGACGGGAACACTGAAACTTTCTTT.

This clonotype was observed many times. The V and J genes are TRBV7-2 and TRBJ1-3, with D possibly TRBD1 on 6 matching bases. Germline V gene data show CDR1 as SGHTA and CDR2 as FQGNSA. The CDR3 runs 17 residues. Trimming cost V 1 base and J 5 bases, with 18 bases left between them. For the CDR3, the DNA is TGTGCCAGCAGCTTAGGCCGGCCGGGGGGCGCAAGAAACACCATATATTTT. This sequence encodes CASSLGRPGGARNTIYF. Full variable domain (remainder filled in from reference TRBV7-2 and TRBJ1-3): GAGVSQSPSNKVTEKGKDVELRCDPISGHTALYWYRQSLGQGLEFLIYFQGNSAPDKSGLPSDRFSAERTGGSVSTLTIQRTQQEDSAVYLCASSLGRPGGARNTIYFGEGSWLTVV.

This clonotype has ten or more counts. V and J are TRBV11-2 and TRBJ2-7; D is unclear. Germline V CDR1 and CDR2: SGHAT, FQNNGV. The CDR3 consists of 13 residues. V shed 5 bases and J shed 2 bases, with 10 bases lying between them. This CDR3 reads CASSKTPPYEQYF. In DNA form, the CDR3 reads TGTGCCAGCAGCAAAACCCCCCCCTACGAGCAGTACTTC.

This clonotype has at least ten counts. The chain links TRBV2 to TRBJ2-5; 11 bases agree with TRBD2. Looked up from germline, CDR1 is SNHLY and CDR2 is FYNNEI. The CDR3 spans 18 residues. The ends lost 1 base at V and 2 bases at J; junction bases unmatched: 9. The CDR3 here is CASSEGALAGATQETQYF. CDR3 in DNA: TGTGCCAGCAGTGAAGGGGCACTAGCGGGGGCCACTCAAGAGACCCAGTACTTC.

This clonotype showed up just a few times. The rearrangement joins TRBV5-1 to TRBJ2-1; weak D call: TRBD2 (5 bases). Germline V CDR1 and CDR2: SGHRS, YFSETQ. This CDR3 spans 15 amino acids. Trimming took 0 bases from V and 3 from J, leaving 10 bases between them. This CDR3 reads CASSLGAARYNEQFF. CDR3 DNA sequence: TGCGCCAGCAGCTTGGGAGCGGCCCGCTACAATGAGCAGTTCTTC. Full variable domain (missing parts from reference TRBV5-1 and TRBJ2-1): KAGVTQTPRYLIKTRGQQVTLSCSPISGHRSVSWYQQTPGQGLQFLFEYFSETQRNKGNFPGRFSGRQFSNSRSEMNVSTLELGDSALYLCASSLGAARYNEQFFGPGTRLTVL.

This clonotype was observed many times. CDR3 amino acids: CASSLAAGTTYEQYF. The CDR3 region has the DNA TGCGCCAGCAGCTTGGCGGCGGGAACCACCTACGAGCAGTACTTC. The chain recombines TRBV5-1 with TRBJ2-7, with TRBD2 as a possible D gene (6 bases). The CDR3 is 15 amino acids. V was pared by 0 bases and J by 2 bases, with 12 bases between. Per the germline V gene, CDR1 is SGHRS and CDR2 is YFSETQ.

This clonotype was seen many times. The chain has TRBV20-1 and TRBJ2-7; no reliable D call. This CDR3 spans 15 amino acids. The germline V gene encodes CDR1 DFQATT and CDR2 SNEGSKA (reference sequence). V lost 1 base to trimming and J lost 5 bases, with 18 bases between them. CDR3 sequence reads: CSARGRDWNLHEQYF. Here the CDR3 DNA reads TGCAGTGCTAGAGGGAGAGACTGGAACCTCCACGAGCAGTACTTC.

This clonotype was counted ten times or more. The V and J genes are TRBV28 and TRBJ1-2; TRBD1 agrees at 7 bases. CDR3 length equals 15 residues. Germline CDR1 MDHEN, CDR2 SYDVKM. Trimming cost V 6 bases and J 6 bases; bases outside gene matches: 13. The CDR3 DNA sequence: TGTGCCAGCAGCCGCGACAGGGCAGGTGTCGATGGCTACACCTTC. Translating gives CASSRDRAGVDGYTF.